The next 8 T cell receptor beta chains were all read from a single sample in a study of cytomegalovirus exposure and HLA in healthy donors. PCR primers comprised 60 Vbeta and 13 Jbeta primers. Some clones are missing from TCRdb's copy, which holds only in-frame ones; the method was immunoSEQ multiplex PCR. The table records 110,000 to 150,000 clones, 55% to 85% of them present only once. The sample taken for sequencing was PBMCs. Receptors originate from a man aged 35-49 years in good health and CMV-seronegative.

The genes are TRBV6-1 and TRBJ1-1; D possibly corresponds to TRBD1 (6 bases). Germline-derived CDR1 and CDR2 are MNHNS and SASEGT. The CDR3 spans 15 residues. Deletions cut 6 bases from V and 11 bases from J, with 25 bases between. CDR3 coding DNA: TGTGCCAGCAGCAACTTTCTCAGAGGGGGATCGAGGGCTTTCTTT. Its protein product is CASSNFLRGGSRAFF.

CDR3 protein: CASSETGSYEQYF. CDR3 coding DNA: TGTGCCAGCAGCGAGACAGGGTCGTACGAGCAGTACTTC. The gene calls are TRBV28 and TRBJ2-7, with 7 bases lining up with TRBD1. Trimming at V came to 6 bases and at J to 4 bases, leaving 6 bases not matched to a gene. The CDR3 extends over 13 amino acids. Germline V gene sequence: CDR1 MDHEN, CDR2 SYDVKM.

This chain joins TRBV29-1 and TRBJ2-1; weak D call: TRBD2 (6 bases). The CDR3 consists of 13 residues. Germline V gene sequence: CDR1 SQVTM, CDR2 ANQGSEA. Deletions cut 3 bases from V and 0 bases from J, with 6 bases between. The CDR3 loop is CSVEGGSYNEQFF. The DNA for the CDR3 is TGCAGCGTTGAGGGGGGCTCCTACAATGAGCAGTTCTTC.

In this sample, this clone turned up a few times. This rearrangement joins TRBV5-4 to TRBJ1-1; possibly TRBD1 for D (5 bases). V was cut by 1 base and J by 7 bases, with 14 bases left in between. The CDR3 is 14 amino acids. Germline V gene sequence: CDR1 SGHNT, CDR2 YYREEE (reference sequence). The CDR3, as DNA: TGTGCCAGCAGCTTGAGCAGGGCGGGGGTTGAAGCTTTCTTT. Protein product: CASSLSRAGVEAFF.

V and J are TRBV21-1 and TRBJ1-2. TRBV21-1 is listed as a pseudogene. The length of the CDR3 is 16 residues. The CDR3 sequence: CASSKARREAVYGYTF. The CDR3 nucleotides read TGTGCCAGCAGCAAAGCGCGCCGGGAGGCAGTCTATGGCTACACCTTC.

The V gene is TRBV7-7, the J gene TRBJ1-5; D may be TRBD1 (5 bases). The CDR3 sequence is 15 residues long. Deletions cut 3 bases from V and 2 bases from J, with 11 bases between. CDR1 is SSHAT and CDR2 is FNYEAQ in the germline V gene (reference sequence). The CDR3 is CASSFRGSGNQPQHF. CDR3 DNA: TGTGCCAGCAGCTTTCGGGGGTCAGGCAATCAGCCCCAGCATTTT.

The genes are TRBV5-6 and TRBJ2-7, with D hard to call. The CDR3 is made up of 12 amino acids. CDR1 is SGHDT and CDR2 is YYEEEE in the germline V gene. V dropped 0 bases and J dropped 6 bases, with 7 bases sitting between them. CDR3 region: CASSLGPAEQYF. CDR3 DNA: TGTGCCAGCAGCTTGGGGCCCGCCGAGCAGTACTTC. The variable domain in full, with the rest retrieved from reference TRBV5-6 and TRBJ2-7, is DAGVTQSPTHLIKTRGQQVTLRCSPKSGHDTVSWYQQALGQGPQFIFQYYEEEERQRGNFPDRFSGHQFPNYSSELNVNALLLGDSALYLCASSLGPAEQYFGPGTRLTVT.

The chain employs TRBV5-1 and TRBJ2-3; possible D gene TRBD2, 5 bases. This CDR3 contains 15 residues. Looked up from germline, CDR1 is SGHRS and CDR2 is YFSETQ. With 3 bases removed from V and 0 bases from J, the gap between germline ends came to 11 bases. The CDR3 reads CASSYMGESTDTQYF. The DNA of the CDR3 is TGCGCCAGCAGCTATATGGGAGAGAGCACAGATACGCAGTATTTT.